This entry describes one T cell receptor (beta chain). Its antigen is as yet unknown. This entry comes from a study of T cell responses to AZD1222 COVID-19 vaccine. Notes on the study in general: Reportedly, nearly half of unique spike TCRs recognized epitopes outside B.1.351/B.1.1.7 mutations. Clonal diversity was possibly underestimated; the donors were predominantly white British and more often female. Only a handful of AZD1222 recipients were seropositive at baseline. Receipt of two AZD1222 doses was followed by a rise in Spike-specific TCR breadth and depth.

CDR1 MDHEN and CDR2 SYDVKM come from the germline V gene. This CDR3 contains 18 residues. Losses at the gene ends were 3 bases for V and 3 bases for J; bases not matched to a gene: 9. The method was immunoSEQ multiplex PCR; TCRdb's version includes in-frame clones alone and lacks a portion of them. Seen here are 110,000 or so clones, around 88% observed once, and the top ten hold roughly 7%. Sequenced here: peripheral blood, sampled 28 days after the second AZD1222 dose. This clonotype was sampled from an adult who received the AZD1222 COVID-19 vaccine. The gene calls are TRBV28 and TRBJ1-5; 12 positions agree with TRBD1. The CDR3 DNA is TGTGCCAGCAGTTTGGCGCCCGCGGGACAGGGGGCCAATCAGCCCCAGCATTTT. Translated, it gives CASSLAPAGQGANQPQHF.